Listed below are T cell receptor beta chains from one sample, sequenced in a study of Ad26.COV2.S vaccination and SARS-CoV-2 variants. Generated by immunoSEQ multiplex PCR, the TCRdb table keeps only in-frame clones and is missing some. The profile covers about 350,000 clones, with 70% to 90% appearing a single time and about 3.5% taken by the ten largest. Source: peripheral blood, taken in a trial of Ad26.COV2.S vaccine versus placebo. The receptors shown here come from a person aged 18-65 years who received the Ad26.COV2.S COVID-19 vaccine or a placebo. The CDR3 runs from the conserved cysteine through the conserved F or W. The D gene is left open where the match is weak. Clone size is not always given. Where it is, it says once, few, many or a class for expanded clones.

TRBJ1-2	-	TRBV7-9	-	CASSLGTGGSNYGYTF	TGTGCCAGCAGCTTAGGGACGGGGGGATCTAACTATGGCTACACCTTC
TRBJ1-1	TRBD1	TRBV6-5	-	CASSPQGAGTEAFF	TGTGCCAGCAGCCCACAGGGGGCCGGGACTGAAGCTTTCTTT
TRBJ1-1	TRBD1	TRBV11-2	-	CASSLARGRTEAFF	TGTGCCAGCAGCCTAGCCAGGGGGCGGACTGAAGCTTTCTTT
TRBJ2-7	TRBD1	TRBV19	-	CASSFSGGRYEQYF	TGTGCCAGTAGTTTCTCAGGGGGCCGGTACGAGCAGTACTTC
TRBJ1-5	-	TRBV20-1	-	CSASTEQGGNQPQHF	TGCAGTGCTAGTACGGAACAGGGAGGCAATCAGCCCCAGCATTTT
TRBJ2-7	-	TRBV28	-	CASTPPEGLVYEQYF	TGTGCCAGCACCCCCCCTGAGGGTTTAGTGTACGAGCAGTACTTC
TRBJ2-2	TRBD1	TRBV10-3	-	CAIGTGRDTGELFF	TGTGCCATCGGGACAGGGAGGGACACCGGGGAGCTGTTTTTT
TRBJ1-5	-	TRBV2	-	CASSEWGGSNQPQHF	TGTGCCAGCAGTGAGTGGGGGGGTTCAAATCAGCCCCAGCATTTT
TRBJ1-4	-	TRBV18	many	CASSWTESNEKLFF	TGTGCCAGCTCATGGACTGAGAGCAATGAAAAACTGTTTTTT
TRBJ1-2	-	TRBV7-9	-	CASSSSTFYGYTF	TGTGCCAGCAGCTCGTCGACATTCTATGGCTACACCTTC
TRBJ2-7	-	TRBV6-5	-	CASLLPQAEQYF	TGTGCCAGCCTCCTCCCCCAGGCGGAGCAGTACTTC
TRBJ2-7	-	TRBV6-2/TRBV6-3	-	CASSYGLEGSYEQYF	TGTGCCAGCAGTTACGGGCTTGAGGGCTCCTACGAGCAGTACTTC
TRBJ2-7	TRBD2	TRBV5-5	-	CASSLNSGTSGYEQYF	TGTGCCAGCAGCCTCAACTCCGGGACTAGCGGCTACGAGCAGTACTTC
TRBJ2-1	TRBD1	TRBV7-9	few	CASSPSSAQGENEQFF	TGTGCCAGCAGCCCCTCTTCAGCACAGGGGGAAAATGAGCAGTTCTTC
TRBJ2-7	-	TRBV4-1	-	CASSQRGSGEQYF	TGCGCCAGCAGCCAAAGGGGTTCAGGCGAGCAGTACTTC